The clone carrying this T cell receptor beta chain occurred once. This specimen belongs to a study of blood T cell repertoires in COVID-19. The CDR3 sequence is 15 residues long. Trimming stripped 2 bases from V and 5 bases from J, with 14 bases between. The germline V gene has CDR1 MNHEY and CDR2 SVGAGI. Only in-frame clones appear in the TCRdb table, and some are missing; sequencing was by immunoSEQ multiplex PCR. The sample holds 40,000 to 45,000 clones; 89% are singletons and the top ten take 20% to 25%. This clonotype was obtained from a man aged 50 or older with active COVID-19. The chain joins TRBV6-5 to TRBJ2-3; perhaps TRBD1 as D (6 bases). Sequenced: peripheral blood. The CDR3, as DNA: TGTGCCAGCAGTTACCAGGGGCCTTCGGTAGATACGCAGTATTTT. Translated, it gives CASSYQGPSVDTQYF.